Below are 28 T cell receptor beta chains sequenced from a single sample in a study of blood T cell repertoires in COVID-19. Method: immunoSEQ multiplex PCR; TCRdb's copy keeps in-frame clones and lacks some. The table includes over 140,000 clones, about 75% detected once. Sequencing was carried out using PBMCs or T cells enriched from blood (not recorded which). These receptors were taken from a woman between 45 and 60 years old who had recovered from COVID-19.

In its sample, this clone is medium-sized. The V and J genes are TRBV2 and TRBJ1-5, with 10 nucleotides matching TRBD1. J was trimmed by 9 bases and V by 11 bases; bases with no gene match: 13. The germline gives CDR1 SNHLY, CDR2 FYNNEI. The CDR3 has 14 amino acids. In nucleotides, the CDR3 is TGTGCCGGTGCAGGGACAGGGGATTTACCGCCCCAGCATTTT. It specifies CAGAGTGDLPPQHF.

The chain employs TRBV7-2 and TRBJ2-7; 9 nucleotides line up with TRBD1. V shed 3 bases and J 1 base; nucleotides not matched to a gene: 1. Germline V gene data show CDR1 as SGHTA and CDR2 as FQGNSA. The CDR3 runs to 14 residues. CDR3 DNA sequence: TGTGCCAGCAGCTTTGGACAGGGGTCCTACGAGCAGTACTTC. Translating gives CASSFGQGSYEQYF.

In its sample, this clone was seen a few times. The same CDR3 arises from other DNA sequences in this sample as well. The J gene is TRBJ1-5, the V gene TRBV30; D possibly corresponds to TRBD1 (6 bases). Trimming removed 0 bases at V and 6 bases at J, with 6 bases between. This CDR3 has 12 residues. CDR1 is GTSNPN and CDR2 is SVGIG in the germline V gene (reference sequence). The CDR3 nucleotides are TGTGCCTGGAGTGTACAGGGTCAGCCCCAGCATTTT. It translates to CAWSVQGQPQHF.

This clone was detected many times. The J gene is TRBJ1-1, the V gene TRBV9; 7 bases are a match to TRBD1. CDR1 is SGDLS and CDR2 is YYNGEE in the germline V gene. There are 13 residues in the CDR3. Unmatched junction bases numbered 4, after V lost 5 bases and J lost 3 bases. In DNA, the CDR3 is TGTGCCAGCAGTTCGGGACAGCACACTGAAGCTTTCTTT. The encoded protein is CASSSGQHTEAFF. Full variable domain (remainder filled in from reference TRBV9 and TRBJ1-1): DSGVTQTPKHLITATGQRVTLRCSPRSGDLSVYWYQQSLDQGLQFLIQYYNGEERAKGNILERFSAQQFPDLHSELNLSSLELGDSALYFCASSSGQHTEAFFGQGTRLTVV.

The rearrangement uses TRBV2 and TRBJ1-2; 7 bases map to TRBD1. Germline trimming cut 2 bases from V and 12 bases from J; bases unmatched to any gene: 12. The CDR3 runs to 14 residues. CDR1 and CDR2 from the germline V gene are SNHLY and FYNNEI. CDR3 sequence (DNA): TGTGCCAGCAGTGAACAGGGGGGCCTCAGGGTACACACCTTC. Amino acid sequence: CASSEQGGLRVHTF.

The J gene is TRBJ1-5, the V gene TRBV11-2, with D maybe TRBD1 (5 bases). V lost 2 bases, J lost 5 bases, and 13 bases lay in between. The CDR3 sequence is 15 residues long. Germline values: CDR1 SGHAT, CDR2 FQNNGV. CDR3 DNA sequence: TGTGCCAGCAGCTTATCAGGGCGCAGGGATCAGCCCCAGCATTTT. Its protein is CASSLSGRRDQPQHF.

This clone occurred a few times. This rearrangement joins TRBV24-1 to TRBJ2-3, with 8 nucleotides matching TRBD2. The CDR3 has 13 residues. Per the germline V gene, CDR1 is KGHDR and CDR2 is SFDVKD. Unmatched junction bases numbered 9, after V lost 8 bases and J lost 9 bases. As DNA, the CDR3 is TGTGCCACCATGGCGAGCGGGGGCACAACGCAGTATTTT. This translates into CATMASGGTTQYF.

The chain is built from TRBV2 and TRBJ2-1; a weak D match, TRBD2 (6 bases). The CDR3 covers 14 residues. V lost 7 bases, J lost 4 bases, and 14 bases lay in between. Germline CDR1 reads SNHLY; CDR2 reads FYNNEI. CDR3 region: CASTEEGLYNEQFF. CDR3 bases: TGTGCCAGCACCGAGGAGGGGTTATACAATGAGCAGTTCTTC.

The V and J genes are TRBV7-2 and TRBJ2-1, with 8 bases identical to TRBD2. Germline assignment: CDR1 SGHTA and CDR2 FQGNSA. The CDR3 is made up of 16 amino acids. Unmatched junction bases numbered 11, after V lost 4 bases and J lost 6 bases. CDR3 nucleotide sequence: TGTGCCAGCAGCTCCCACGGGCGGGGGGCTCGCAATGAGCAGTTCTTC. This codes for CASSSHGRGARNEQFF.

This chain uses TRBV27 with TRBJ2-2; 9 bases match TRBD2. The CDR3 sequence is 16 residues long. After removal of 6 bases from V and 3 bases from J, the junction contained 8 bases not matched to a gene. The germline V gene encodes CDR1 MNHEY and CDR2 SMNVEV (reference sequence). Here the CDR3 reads CASSSLSGRYTGELFF. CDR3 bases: TGTGCCAGCAGCTCCTTAAGCGGGAGGTACACCGGGGAGCTGTTTTTT.

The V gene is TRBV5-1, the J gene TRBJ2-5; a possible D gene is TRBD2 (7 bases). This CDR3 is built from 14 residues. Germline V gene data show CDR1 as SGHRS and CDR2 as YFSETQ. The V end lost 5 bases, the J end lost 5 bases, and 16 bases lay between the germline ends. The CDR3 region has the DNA TGCGCCAGCAGATTCGGGGGGCGAGGGGAGACCCAGTACTTC. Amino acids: CASRFGGRGETQYF. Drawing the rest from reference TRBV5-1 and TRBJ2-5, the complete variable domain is KAGVTQTPRYLIKTRGQQVTLSCSPISGHRSVSWYQQTPGQGLQFLFEYFSETQRNKGNFPGRFSGRQFSNSRSEMNVSTLELGDSALYLCASRFGGRGETQYFGPGTRLLVL.

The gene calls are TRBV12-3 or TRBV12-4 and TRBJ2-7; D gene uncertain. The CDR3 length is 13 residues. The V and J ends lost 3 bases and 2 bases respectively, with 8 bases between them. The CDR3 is CASSFGGAYEQYF. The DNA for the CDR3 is TGTGCCAGCAGTTTCGGCGGAGCCTACGAGCAGTACTTC.

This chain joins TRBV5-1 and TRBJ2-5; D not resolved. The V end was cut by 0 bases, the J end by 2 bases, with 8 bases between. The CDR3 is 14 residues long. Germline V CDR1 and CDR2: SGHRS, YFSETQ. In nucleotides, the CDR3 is TGCGCCAGCAGCTTGGCGGTAGCACAAGAGACCCAGTACTTC. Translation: CASSLAVAQETQYF.

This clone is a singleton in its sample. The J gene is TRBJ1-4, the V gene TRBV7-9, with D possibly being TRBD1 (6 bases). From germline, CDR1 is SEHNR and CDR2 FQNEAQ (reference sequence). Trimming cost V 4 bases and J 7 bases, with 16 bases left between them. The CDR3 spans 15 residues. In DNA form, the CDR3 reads TGTGCCAGCAGCTCGCAGACAGGCATGCCTGAAAAACTGTTTTTT. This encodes CASSSQTGMPEKLFF.

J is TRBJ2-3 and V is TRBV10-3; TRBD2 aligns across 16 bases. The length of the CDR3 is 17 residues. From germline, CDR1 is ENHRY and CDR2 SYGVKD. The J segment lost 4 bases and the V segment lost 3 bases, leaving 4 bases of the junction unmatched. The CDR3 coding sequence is TGTGCCATCAGTGACGGGACTAGCGGGAGGGGTCCAGATACGCAGTATTTT. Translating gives CAISDGTSGRGPDTQYF.

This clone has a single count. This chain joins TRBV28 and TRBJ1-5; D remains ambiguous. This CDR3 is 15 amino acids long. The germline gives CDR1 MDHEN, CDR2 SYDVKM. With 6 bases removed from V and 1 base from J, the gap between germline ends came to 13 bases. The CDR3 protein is CASRDGQTSNQPQHF. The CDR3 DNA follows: TGTGCCAGCAGGGATGGGCAGACGAGCAATCAGCCCCAGCATTTT.

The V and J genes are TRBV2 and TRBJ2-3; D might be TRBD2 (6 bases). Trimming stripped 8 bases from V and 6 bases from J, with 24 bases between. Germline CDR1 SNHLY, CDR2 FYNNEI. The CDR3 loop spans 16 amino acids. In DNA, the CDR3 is TGTGCCAGCGTAAACGGGGGAAGCGGCCCGTGGGATACGCAGTATTTT. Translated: CASVNGGSGPWDTQYF.

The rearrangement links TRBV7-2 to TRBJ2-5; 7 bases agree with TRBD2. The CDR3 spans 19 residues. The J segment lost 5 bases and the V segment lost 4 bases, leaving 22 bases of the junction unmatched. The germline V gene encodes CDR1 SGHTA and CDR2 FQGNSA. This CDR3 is CASSSIPGLVASSLETQYF. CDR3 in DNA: TGTGCCAGCAGCTCTATACCCGGACTAGTCGCGTCGAGCTTGGAGACCCAGTACTTC.

In DNA, the CDR3 is TGTGCCAGCACCCCAGGCCAGGATCACTCCTACGAGCAGTACTTC. Protein product: CASTPGQDHSYEQYF. The chain has TRBV6-5 and TRBJ2-7, with D hard to call. The V end lost 7 bases, the J end lost 0 bases, and 16 bases lay between the germline ends. CDR1 MNHEY and CDR2 SVGAGI come from the germline V gene. This CDR3 is built from 15 residues.

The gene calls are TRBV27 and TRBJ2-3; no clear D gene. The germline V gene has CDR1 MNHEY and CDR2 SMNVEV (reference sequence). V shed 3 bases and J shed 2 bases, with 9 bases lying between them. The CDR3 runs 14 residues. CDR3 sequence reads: CASSFGGVTDTQYF. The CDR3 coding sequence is TGTGCCAGCAGTTTCGGCGGAGTCACAGATACGCAGTATTTT.

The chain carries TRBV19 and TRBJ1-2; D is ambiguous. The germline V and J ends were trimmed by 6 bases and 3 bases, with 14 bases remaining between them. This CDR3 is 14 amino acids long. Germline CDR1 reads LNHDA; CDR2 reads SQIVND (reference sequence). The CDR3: CASSPGSSDYGYTF. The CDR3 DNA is TGTGCCAGTAGCCCAGGTTCTTCCGACTATGGCTACACCTTC.

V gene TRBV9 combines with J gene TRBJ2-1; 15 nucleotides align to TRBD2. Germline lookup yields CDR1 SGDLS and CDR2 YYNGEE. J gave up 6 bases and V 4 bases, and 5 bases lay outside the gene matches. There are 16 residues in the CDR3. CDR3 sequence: CASSFWTSGRANEQFF. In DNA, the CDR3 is TGTGCCAGCAGCTTCTGGACTAGCGGGAGGGCCAATGAGCAGTTCTTC.

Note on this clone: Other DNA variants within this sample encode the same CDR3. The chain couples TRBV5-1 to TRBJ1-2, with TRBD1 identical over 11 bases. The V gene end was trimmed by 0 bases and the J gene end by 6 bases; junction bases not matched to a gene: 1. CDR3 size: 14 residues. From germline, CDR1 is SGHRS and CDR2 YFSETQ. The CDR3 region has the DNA TGCGCCAGCAGCTTGGCGGGACAGGGGGATGGCTACACCTTC. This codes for CASSLAGQGDGYTF.

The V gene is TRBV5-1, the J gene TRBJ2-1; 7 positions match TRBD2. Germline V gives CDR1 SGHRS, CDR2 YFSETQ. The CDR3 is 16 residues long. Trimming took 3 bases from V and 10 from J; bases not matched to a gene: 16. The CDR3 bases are TGCGCCAGCAGCTACGCGGGAGAAGGTTCCGGTGGCGAGCAGTTCTTC. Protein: CASSYAGEGSGGEQFF.

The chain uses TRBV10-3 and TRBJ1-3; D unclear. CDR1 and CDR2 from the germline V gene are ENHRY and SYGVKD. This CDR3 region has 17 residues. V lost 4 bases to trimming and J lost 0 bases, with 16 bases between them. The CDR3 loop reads CAISAREGPNSGNTIYF. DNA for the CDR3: TGTGCCATCAGTGCCCGTGAGGGTCCGAACTCTGGAAACACCATATATTTT.

The CDR3 DNA follows: TGTGCCAGTAGTATACTTGGGGGGAACTCTGGAAACACCATATATTTT. Its translation: CASSILGGNSGNTIYF. The chain is built from TRBV19 and TRBJ1-3; D may be TRBD1 (5 bases). V was clipped by 2 bases and J by 0 bases, with 11 bases between them. There are 16 residues in the CDR3. The germline V gene encodes CDR1 LNHDA and CDR2 SQIVND (reference sequence).

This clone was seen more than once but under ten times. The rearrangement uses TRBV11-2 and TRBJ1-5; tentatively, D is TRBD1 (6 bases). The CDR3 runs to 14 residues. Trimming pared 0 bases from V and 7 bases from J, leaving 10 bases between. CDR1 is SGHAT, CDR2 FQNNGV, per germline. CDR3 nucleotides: TGTGCCAGCAGCTTAGATCAAGGGGGACAGCCCCAGCATTTT. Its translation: CASSLDQGGQPQHF.

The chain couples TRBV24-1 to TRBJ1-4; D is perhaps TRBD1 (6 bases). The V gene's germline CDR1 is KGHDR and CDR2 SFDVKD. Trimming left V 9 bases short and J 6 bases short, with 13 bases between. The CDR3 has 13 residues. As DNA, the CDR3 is TGTGCCACCCAATCACAGGGTTATGAAAAACTGTTTTTT. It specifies CATQSQGYEKLFF.